This T cell receptor beta chain was found in a study of cytomegalovirus exposure and HLA in healthy donors. Study results and caveats: Cytomegalovirus status was reportedly diagnosed by the classifier with high specificity and sensitivity. 164 TCR beta chains were listed as cytomegalovirus-associated.

Sequencing was performed with immunoSEQ multiplex PCR; in TCRdb, only in-frame clones are kept and a portion is missing. The sample includes 100,000 to 150,000 clones, roughly nine tenths of them seen just once. The length of the CDR3 is 14 residues. CDR1 and CDR2 (germline): SGHRS, YFSETQ. Trimming took 8 bases from V and 6 from J; bases not matched to a gene: 12. This clone was seen only a few times. Antigen: not known. The clonotype comes from a woman aged 18-30 years in good health and CMV-seronegative. The chain uses TRBV5-1 and TRBJ1-2, with 8 bases lining up with TRBD1. Sequenced input: PBMCs. CDR3 region: CASATGDIGHGYTF. The DNA for the CDR3 is TGCGCCAGTGCGACAGGGGATATTGGTCATGGCTACACCTTC.